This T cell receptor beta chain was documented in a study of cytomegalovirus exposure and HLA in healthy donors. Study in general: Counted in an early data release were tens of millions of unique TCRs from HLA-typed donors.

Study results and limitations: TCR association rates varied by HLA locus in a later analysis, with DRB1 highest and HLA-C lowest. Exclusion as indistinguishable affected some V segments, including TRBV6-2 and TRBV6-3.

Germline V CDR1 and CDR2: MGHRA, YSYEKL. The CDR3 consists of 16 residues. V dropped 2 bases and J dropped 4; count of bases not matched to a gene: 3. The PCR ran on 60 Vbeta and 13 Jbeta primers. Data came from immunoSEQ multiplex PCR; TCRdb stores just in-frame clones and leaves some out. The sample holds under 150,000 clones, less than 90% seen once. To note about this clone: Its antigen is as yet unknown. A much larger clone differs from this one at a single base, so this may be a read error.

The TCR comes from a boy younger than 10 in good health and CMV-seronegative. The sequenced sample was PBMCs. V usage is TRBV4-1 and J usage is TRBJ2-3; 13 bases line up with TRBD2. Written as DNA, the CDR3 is TGCGCCAGCAGCCAAAAACTAGCGGGAGGGCCAGATACGCAGTATTTT. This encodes CASSQKLAGGPDTQYF.